Sequencing of this TCR beta chain was carried out in a study of CD4 T cells in relation to SARS-CoV-2 and coronaviruses. Remarks on this clone: Its antigen is unknown.

CD4+ T cells from unexposed donors were obtained before the COVID-19 pandemic (2011-2018). The cells were cultured for approximately ten days before CD4+ T cells were isolated. Half the medium was replaced with IL-2 medium on days 3 and 7. The germline V gene has CDR1 LGHDT and CDR2 YNNKEL (reference sequence). The CDR3 spans 15 residues. After removal of 1 base from V and 7 bases from J, the junction contained 7 bases not matched to a gene. Notes on the study in general: No crossreactivity against non-spike viral proteins was tested here.

The repertoire was sequenced with immunoSEQ multiplex PCR; TCRdb's copy has only in-frame clones and lacks some. The sample has 25,000 to 35,000 clones, approximately 80% seen once. The rearrangement uses TRBV3-1 (or the pseudogene TRBV3-2) and TRBJ2-1; 7 bases are shared with TRBD2. The sequenced sample consisted of CD4+ T cells from PBMCs, cultured in vitro. This receptor was identified in a human donor in good health. The CDR3 DNA reads TGTGCCAGCAGCCAAGTAACGGGAGCGGGGAATGAGCAGTTCTTC. It specifies CASSQVTGAGNEQFF.